These T cell receptor beta chains were read from a single sample in a study of T cells expressing NK-cell markers. TCRdb re-called the 5' RACE reads and gives one entry per CDR3 protein, without DNA. The table gives 250,000 to 300,000 distinct CDR3 sequences; the top ten clones make up approximately 0.41% of it. Input material: blood T cells: a sorted CD56 or NKG2C T cell subset, CD4+ or CD8+ T cells, or bulk PBMC T cells (not recorded which). Receptors originate from a man younger than 30 in good health. The CDR3 runs from the conserved cysteine through the conserved F or W.

J gene: TRBJ2-2
V gene: TRBV5-6
CDR3 protein: CASSSGTPNTGELFF

J gene: TRBJ1-1
V gene: TRBV5-1
CDR3 protein: CASSLTAWQPEAFF

J gene: TRBJ2-2
V gene: TRBV6-5
CDR3 protein: CASRLENTGELFF

J gene: TRBJ2-3
V gene: TRBV7-9
CDR3 protein: CASSSRRMGADTQYF

J gene: TRBJ1-2
V gene: TRBV29-1
CDR3 protein: CSVEEESGAGGYTF

J gene: TRBJ2-7
V gene: TRBV3-1
CDR3 protein: CASSQDFLAVYEQYF

J gene: TRBJ2-1
V gene: TRBV4-3
CDR3 protein: CASSQGINPSDEQFF

J gene: TRBJ2-2
V gene: TRBV19
CDR3 protein: CASIRTRDRGNTGELFF

J gene: TRBJ2-5
V gene: TRBV6-5
CDR3 protein: CASSYSRGAETQYF

J gene: TRBJ2-1
V gene: TRBV6-2/TRBV6-3
CDR3 protein: CASTTRRDEQFF

J gene: TRBJ2-3
V gene: TRBV29-1
CDR3 protein: CSVEGAGSSTDTQYF

J gene: TRBJ2-1
V gene: TRBV20-1
CDR3 protein: CSARPTYNSYNEQFF

J gene: TRBJ2-3
V gene: TRBV20-1
CDR3 protein: CSAKARVGTQYF

J gene: TRBJ2-1
V gene: TRBV6-2/TRBV6-3
CDR3 protein: CASSYSPGLAGKGGYNEQFF

J gene: TRBJ2-3
V gene: TRBV5-4
CDR3 protein: CASSVGLAGVSDTQYF

J gene: TRBJ2-3
V gene: TRBV12-3/TRBV12-4
CDR3 protein: CASLPSSASTDTQYF

J gene: TRBJ2-7
V gene: TRBV7-2
CDR3 protein: CASSSGGGEQYF

J gene: TRBJ1-2
V gene: TRBV12-3/TRBV12-4
CDR3 protein: CASSPVGRGDGYTF

J gene: TRBJ2-5
V gene: TRBV2
CDR3 protein: CASSANGRQETQYF

J gene: TRBJ2-7
V gene: TRBV7-3
CDR3 protein: CASSPDPASTQQYF

J gene: TRBJ2-5
V gene: TRBV12-3/TRBV12-4
CDR3 protein: CASMGAGETQYF

J gene: TRBJ2-7
V gene: TRBV5-5
CDR3 protein: CASSLMAGEQYF